A single T cell receptor (beta chain) is shown here with its context. What it binds is unknown. The data belong to a study of cytomegalovirus exposure and HLA in healthy donors. Study in general: The 100 million to 120 million unique TCR beta sequences, from approximately 170 million T cells, were found by an earlier analysis.

PCR involved 60 Vbeta and 13 Jbeta primers. This table comes from immunoSEQ multiplex PCR, and its TCRdb copy is limited to in-frame clones, with some not included. The table records 200,000 to 250,000 clones, over 70% of them present only once. Study-wide points: Researchers catalogued under 200 TCR beta chains as cytomegalovirus-associated. CMV antigen specificity was confirmed in vitro for three CMV-associated chains.

The germline V gene encodes CDR1 MNHEY and CDR2 SVGAGI. The CDR3 spans 16 residues. V was shortened by 4 bases and J by 4 bases, with 19 bases between the two germline ends. Sequenced material: PBMCs. The V call is TRBV6-5, the J call TRBJ1-2; tentative D call: TRBD1 (5 bases). The origin of this receptor is a woman aged 55-69 years in good health and CMV-seropositive. Written as DNA, the CDR3 is TGTGCCAGCAGTTCCCCTCGGGGAGGGGTGGCCTATGGCTACACCTTC. Translated: CASSSPRGGVAYGYTF.